The clone carrying this T cell receptor (beta chain) turned up a few times. Its matching antigen is unknown. CDR3 length: 13 residues. V shed 0 bases and J shed 5 bases, with 6 bases lying between them. From germline, CDR1 is LNHNV and CDR2 YYDKDF (reference sequence). The PCR was carried out with 60 Vbeta primers and 13 Jbeta primers. The assay was immunoSEQ multiplex PCR, and TCRdb's table has in-frame clones only and misses some. The repertoire holds some 150,000 clones, with around 79% as singletons. The sample comes from a study of cytomegalovirus exposure and HLA in healthy donors. Findings of the study overall: Later findings reportedly placed an Asian-associated ancestry cluster below the 666-donor mean for N-insertions. Some V segments (TRBV6-2 and TRBV6-3 among them) were excluded as indistinguishable.

The specimen sequenced was PBMCs. This chain connects TRBV15 to TRBJ2-3; no definite D call. The TCR was taken from a young man in good health and CMV-seropositive. The CDR3 region has the DNA TGTGCCACCAGCAGAGATAGTGGAGATACGCAGTATTTT. Amino acid sequence: CATSRDSGDTQYF.